The 13 T cell receptor beta chains reported below all come from one sample, sequenced in a study of shared clonotypes between healthy human individuals (dated by TCRdb to about 2020). The method behind the library was the immunoSEQ multiplex PCR assay. TCRdb holds this immuneACCESS table with in-frame rearrangements only. Some clones are missing; in checked studies, unresolved V genes explain under half, and the rest has no known cause. The sample contains hundreds of thousands of clones, approximately 95% of them found a single time. Clones ranked in the top ten supply less than 0.06% of the sample. The source material was naive CD4+ T cells sorted from blood. Read against the paper, the sample's cell subset or site label means: CD45RA+ positively selected. These receptors originate from a woman in her twenties or thirties in good health.

The rearrangement links TRBV27 to TRBJ2-7; TRBD2 aligns across 7 bases. Germline V CDR1 and CDR2: MNHEY, SMNVEV (reference sequence). Losses at the gene ends were 2 bases for V and 0 bases for J; bases not matched to a gene: 1. This CDR3 has 14 residues. CDR3 loop: CASSLGGDSYEQYF. The CDR3 nucleotides are TGTGCCAGCAGTTTAGGGGGGGACTCCTACGAGCAGTACTTC.

J is TRBJ2-7 and V is TRBV5-5; 8 bases align to TRBD2. The CDR3 has 13 residues. In germline, CDR1 is SGHKS, CDR2 YYEKEE (reference sequence). The V segment lost 4 bases and the J segment 3 bases; nucleotides outside the gene matches: 3. CDR3 DNA sequence: TGTGCCAGCAGCGTGGGGACTAGCTACGAGCAGTACTTC. The encoded protein is CASSVGTSYEQYF.

This sequence joins TRBV19 and TRBJ1-2; D unresolved. The CDR3 is 11 residues long. The V and J ends lost 10 bases and 8 bases respectively, with 14 bases between them. Germline CDR1 is LNHDA and CDR2 is SQIVND (reference sequence). The CDR3 bases are TGTGCCACCGCGGCGGGGAGCGGCTACACCTTC. Amino acid sequence: CATAAGSGYTF.

The V gene is TRBV2, the J gene TRBJ2-7, with 8 bases identical to TRBD2. The germline V gene has CDR1 SNHLY and CDR2 FYNNEI. The V gene end was trimmed by 2 bases and the J gene end by 5 bases; junction bases not matched to a gene: 5. The CDR3 sequence is 14 residues long. CDR3 in amino acids: CASSERLAGNEQYF. The CDR3 nucleotides are TGTGCCAGCAGTGAAAGATTAGCGGGAAACGAGCAGTACTTC.

The chain combines TRBV25-1 with TRBJ1-1, with D perhaps matching TRBD1 (6 bases). Germline values: CDR1 MGHDK, CDR2 SYGVNS. With 8 bases removed from V and 2 bases from J, the gap between germline ends came to 18 bases. The CDR3 has 15 amino acids. The CDR3 DNA is TGTGCCAGCTCATCCCGGGACAATAGTAACACTGAAGCTTTCTTT. Its translation: CASSSRDNSNTEAFF.

V and J are TRBV28 and TRBJ1-6; D is unresolved. Germline V lookup: CDR1 MDHEN, CDR2 SYDVKM. The CDR3 is made up of 13 amino acids. V was trimmed by 6 bases and J by 10 bases, leaving 13 bases between them. The chain's CDR3 is CASSEPKRSPLHF. CDR3 in DNA: TGTGCCAGCAGCGAACCTAAGCGGTCACCCCTCCACTTT.

The chain couples TRBV5-1 to TRBJ2-2; maybe TRBD1 (6 bases). V gave up 7 bases and J gave up 1 base, with 14 bases separating them. This CDR3 comprises 15 residues. The V gene's germline CDR1 is SGHRS and CDR2 YFSETQ. CDR3 loop: CASSSRGQNTGELFF. CDR3 nucleotide sequence: TGCGCCAGCTCGAGCAGGGGCCAGAACACCGGGGAGCTGTTTTTT.

V gene TRBV18 combines with J gene TRBJ1-6; TRBD1 is a possible D gene (5 bases). Trimming removed 8 bases from V and 8 bases from J, with 13 bases in between. The CDR3 sequence is 13 residues long. CDR1 is KGHSH and CDR2 is LQKENI in the germline V gene. The CDR3 here is CASRGNVDSPLHF. The CDR3 DNA reads TGTGCCAGCAGGGGTAATGTTGATTCACCCCTCCACTTT.

The CDR3 nucleotides are TGTGCCAGCAGCGCCAACAGGGGTCCTGAAAAACTGTTTTTT. Translation gives CASSANRGPEKLFF. The chain employs TRBV11-3 and TRBJ1-4, with 7 bases lining up with TRBD1. There are 14 residues in the CDR3. J was trimmed by 7 bases and V by 5 bases; bases with no gene match: 7. Germline V gives CDR1 SGHNT, CDR2 YENEEA.

This clone showed up just once. The V call is TRBV28, the J call TRBJ2-4, with D possibly being TRBD2 (7 bases). This CDR3 is built from 15 residues. The V end was cut by 7 bases, the J end by 1 base, with 14 bases between. Germline CDR1 and CDR2: MDHEN and SYDVKM. Here the CDR3 reads CASTSGGAAKNIQYF. The CDR3 DNA is TGTGCCAGCACAAGTGGGGGGGCCGCCAAAAACATTCAGTACTTC.

V gene TRBV19 combines with J gene TRBJ1-1; 9 positions agree with TRBD1. The CDR3 totals 14 residues. The ends lost 5 bases at V and 3 bases at J; junction bases unmatched: 4. Germline CDR1 LNHDA, CDR2 SQIVND (reference sequence). The CDR3 DNA follows: TGTGCCAGTAGTTTACAGGGGGCTGACACTGAAGCTTTCTTT. This sequence encodes CASSLQGADTEAFF.

The chain combines TRBV7-3 with TRBJ2-3; TRBD2 matches at 10 bases. The CDR3 covers 15 residues. The trim removed 5 bases at V and 2 bases at J, leaving 4 bases unmatched. Looked up from germline, CDR1 is SGHTA and CDR2 is FQGTGA. CDR3 protein: CASSPSGSFTDTQYF. CDR3 sequence (DNA): TGTGCCAGCAGCCCTAGCGGGAGTTTCACAGATACGCAGTATTTT.

This chain uses TRBV5-8 with TRBJ2-7, with 7 nucleotides matching TRBD1. This CDR3 contains 13 residues. Trimming cost V 4 bases and J 3 bases; bases outside gene matches: 4. In germline, CDR1 is SGHTS, CDR2 YDEGEE. Written as DNA, the CDR3 is TGTGCCAGCAGCACTGGGACAGACTACGAGCAGTACTTC. As protein: CASSTGTDYEQYF.